This T cell receptor (beta chain) stems from a study of T-cell memory formation after mild COVID-19. Study results and limitations: Day 15 to 85 contracting clones showed balanced CD4/CD8; day 15 to 37 expanders favored CD4+.

TCRdb re-called the 5' RACE reads with MiXCR, one entry per CDR3 protein. The sample gives 380,000 or so distinct CDR3 sequences, roughly an eighth of which show up once; approximately 21% is in the top ten. About this clonotype: What it binds is not known.

Germline V gene data show CDR1 as MNHNY and CDR2 as SVGAGI (reference sequence). The CDR3 has 13 amino acids. V gave up 7 bases and J gave up 8 bases, with 15 bases separating them. The chain joins TRBV6-6 to TRBJ1-5; D perhaps matches TRBD1 (5 bases). Material for sequencing was PBMCs or a T cell subset sorted from them (not recorded which). This sequence originates from a young man who had mild COVID-19 (a few samples of this study predate the infection). Cell type and time point are not known. The CDR3 region has the DNA TGTGCCAGCACCGCAGGGACTGGGGAGCCCCAGCATTTT. Encoded protein: CASTAGTGEPQHF.